The entry below describes one TCR beta chain. What it binds is unknown. Triplicate sorts of some 300,000 cells per CD8+ subset. The data belong to a study of CXCR3-negative and CXCR3-positive naive CD8 T cells. Findings and limits, study-wide: The study found that naive CXCR3-negative and CXCR3-positive cells shared TRBV-TRBJ usage, while memory cells differed. Comparably high diversity was seen in both naive subsets, and much lower diversity in memory CD8+ cells. Researchers report CXCR3 expression partially decreased after cryopreservation, with fresh PBMCs used in most assays.

The TRB cDNA libraries were prepared by 5' RACE with UMI labels. Reanalyzing the 5' RACE reads, TCRdb keeps one entry per CDR3 protein, without DNA. Its clone listing holds fewer than 95,000 distinct CDR3 sequences. Material for sequencing was naive CXCR3- CD8+ T cells from blood. Subset indicated: CD45RO-CCR7+CD27+CD95- naive CD8+ T cells lacking CXCR3 (TNR3-). This TCR was sampled from a human donor in good health. Some clones in this sample may be carry-over from other donors' samples.

The CDR3 sequence is CASSGTGLYNEQFF. This sequence joins TRBV27 and TRBJ2-1; TCRdb gives TRBD1 as the D gene, but with no DNA this cannot be confirmed. Germline V gene data show CDR1 as MNHEY and CDR2 as SMNVEV (reference sequence). The CDR3 length is 14 residues.